Listed below are T cell receptor beta chains from one sample, sequenced in a study of T cell responses to AZD1222 COVID-19 vaccine. The repertoire was sequenced with immunoSEQ multiplex PCR; TCRdb's copy has only in-frame clones and lacks some. The profile shows about 110,000 clones, around nine tenths of them singletons. The specimen comprised peripheral blood, sampled on day 0 of AZD1222 vaccination. These receptors were taken from an adult in good health. Each CDR3 is given with its conserved first and last residue. D genes are given only for firm matches. The size of a clone is reported for some rows only, either as once, few or many, or as a class for expanded clones.

J | length | D | V | size | CDR3 | DNA
TRBJ1-5 | 15 | TRBD1 | TRBV6-1 | - | CASSERTGGLQPQHF | TGTGCCAGCAGTGAAAGGACAGGGGGGCTGCAGCCCCAGCATTTT
TRBJ1-4 | 16 | TRBD1 | TRBV28 | - | CASSSQQGAPGEKLFF | TGTGCCAGCAGTTCCCAACAGGGGGCTCCGGGGGAAAAACTGTTTTTT
TRBJ1-1 | 14 | - | TRBV7-3 | - | CASSSGTVNTEAFF | TGTGCCAGCAGCTCCGGGACCGTGAACACTGAAGCTTTCTTT
TRBJ1-1 | 14 | - | TRBV28 | few | CASSLSRPNREAFF | TGTGCCAGCAGTTTATCCCGGCCTAATAGGGAAGCTTTCTTT
TRBJ2-3 | 13 | - | TRBV19 | - | CASIPPGSHTQYF | TGTGCCAGTATCCCACCGGGCTCCCATACCCAGTATTTT
TRBJ2-1 | 12 | - | TRBV7-6 | once | CASSLEGNEQFF | TGTGCCAGCAGCTTAGAAGGGAATGAGCAGTTCTTC
TRBJ2-1 | 16 | TRBD1 | TRBV28 | - | CASSPGDRGSGNEQFF | TGTGCCAGCAGTCCAGGGGACAGGGGGTCTGGCAATGAGCAGTTCTTC
TRBJ2-2 | 16 | TRBD2 | TRBV7-8 | - | CASSRTLAEGTGELFF | TGTGCCAGCAGCCGGACTCTAGCGGAGGGGACCGGGGAGCTGTTTTTT
TRBJ1-3 | 15 | TRBD1 | TRBV19 | - | CASSPRGQTGNTIYF | TGTGCCAGTAGCCCCAGGGGGCAGACGGGAAACACCATATATTTT
TRBJ1-5 | 13 | - | TRBV2 | - | CASSVAADQPQHF | TGTGCCAGCAGTGTTGCGGCAGATCAGCCCCAGCATTTT
TRBJ2-1 | 17 | - | TRBV4-2 | - | CASSQKLGASQGNEQFF | TGTGCCAGCAGCCAAAAGCTGGGGGCTAGTCAGGGCAATGAGCAGTTCTTC
TRBJ1-1 | 15 | - | TRBV9 | - | CASSVGLGGYTEAFF | TGTGCCAGCAGCGTAGGGTTGGGGGGATACACTGAAGCTTTCTTT